Listed below are T cell receptor beta chains from one sample, sequenced in a study of T cells in Graves' hyperthyroidism and ophthalmopathy. TCRdb analysed the multiplex PCR reads with MiXCR anew, one entry per CDR3 protein. This repertoire shows approximately 590,000 distinct CDR3 sequences, about 15% found once; its top ten account for approximately 7.4%. The sequencing sample was made of blood. Receptor source: a woman aged 25 to 39 with Graves' hyperthyroidism. Both conserved end residues are part of each CDR3. Each record gives: clone size, J gene, D gene, V gene, CDR3 DNA, CDR3 protein. The D gene is left open where the match is weak. Size tells how often a clone was seen (once, few, many) or the class of an expanded clone, and some rows leave it out.

clone size: many; J gene: TRBJ2-7; D gene: .; V gene: TRBV9; CDR3 DNA: TGTGCCAGCAGCTCGGGGGGCCGCTCCTACGAGCAGTACTTC; CDR3 protein: CASSSGGRSYEQYF
clone size: .; J gene: TRBJ2-3; D gene: TRBD2; V gene: TRBV5-1; CDR3 DNA: TGCGCCAGCAGAGTGATTAGCGGGATGACAGATACGCAGTATTTT; CDR3 protein: CASRVISGMTDTQYF
clone size: many; J gene: TRBJ1-5; D gene: .; V gene: TRBV27; CDR3 DNA: TGTGCCAGCAGTTTGAGGGGGGGCAACAATCAGCCCCAGCATTTT; CDR3 protein: CASSLRGGNNQPQHF
clone size: many; J gene: TRBJ2-7; D gene: TRBD1; V gene: TRBV6-1; CDR3 DNA: TGTGCCAGCAGTACCGAACAGGGGGCCCACGAGCAGTACTTC; CDR3 protein: CASSTEQGAHEQYF
clone size: .; J gene: TRBJ2-1; D gene: .; V gene: TRBV10-3; CDR3 DNA: TGTGCCATCAGTGAGCCTGATACGGAGGGTTTATTCAGTGAGCAGTTCTTC; CDR3 protein: CAISEPDTEGLFSEQFF
clone size: few; J gene: TRBJ2-3; D gene: .; V gene: TRBV5-6; CDR3 DNA: TGTGCCAGCAGCATCGCTAGAGGGCCACCCAGCACAGATACGCAGTATTTT; CDR3 protein: CASSIARGPPSTDTQYF
clone size: .; J gene: TRBJ2-6; D gene: .; V gene: TRBV28; CDR3 DNA: TGTGCCAGCAGTTTAAACAGGTGGAGACGAACTGCTGGGGCCAACGTCCTGACTTTC; CDR3 protein: CASSLNRWRRTAGANVLTF
clone size: many; J gene: TRBJ2-3; D gene: .; V gene: TRBV12-3/TRBV12-4; CDR3 DNA: TGTGCCAGCAGTAAAATGACCTATTTCTACGCCGCAGATACGCAGTATTTT; CDR3 protein: CASSKMTYFYAADTQYF
clone size: .; J gene: TRBJ2-1; D gene: TRBD2; V gene: TRBV19; CDR3 DNA: TGTGCCAGTAGTATAAGGGGACTAGCGGGAGGGAGTGAGCAGTTCTTC; CDR3 protein: CASSIRGLAGGSEQFF
clone size: few; J gene: TRBJ2-1; D gene: TRBD1; V gene: TRBV20-1; CDR3 DNA: TGCAGTGCTAGCCTGATCGGCCAGGGGGATGAGCAGTTCTTC; CDR3 protein: CSASLIGQGDEQFF
clone size: .; J gene: TRBJ2-4; D gene: .; V gene: TRBV28; CDR3 DNA: TGTGCCAGCAGTTTGGGAAGGGGGGGCAAAAACATTCAGTACTTC; CDR3 protein: CASSLGRGGKNIQYF
clone size: .; J gene: TRBJ2-7; D gene: TRBD1; V gene: TRBV5-1; CDR3 DNA: TGCGCCAGCAGCTTGCGGGACAGGGACCACGAGCAGTACTTC; CDR3 protein: CASSLRDRDHEQYF
clone size: many; J gene: TRBJ2-7; D gene: .; V gene: TRBV20-1; CDR3 DNA: TGCAGCCCCGAAGGGCACTCCTACGAGCAGTACTTC; CDR3 protein: CSPEGHSYEQYF
clone size: few; J gene: TRBJ2-4; D gene: .; V gene: TRBV10-3; CDR3 DNA: TGTGCCATCAGGGGGGACGGGCCATTTCAGTACTTC; CDR3 protein: CAIRGDGPFQYF
clone size: many; J gene: TRBJ1-5; D gene: .; V gene: TRBV20-1; CDR3 DNA: TGCAGTGCTAGAGCTGTTAGGGTCGGGGGGTATCAGCCCCAGCATTTT; CDR3 protein: CSARAVRVGGYQPQHF
clone size: .; J gene: TRBJ2-7; D gene: .; V gene: TRBV6-2/TRBV6-3; CDR3 DNA: TGTGCCAGTAGTATTCCGGGACTCCACTTCTACGAGCAGTACTTC; CDR3 protein: CASSIPGLHFYEQYF
clone size: many; J gene: TRBJ2-7; D gene: TRBD1; V gene: TRBV2; CDR3 DNA: TGTGCCACCCAGGGACAGCCGGACTACGAGCAGTACTTC; CDR3 protein: CATQGQPDYEQYF
clone size: few; J gene: TRBJ2-1; D gene: TRBD2; V gene: TRBV24-1; CDR3 DNA: TGTGCCACCAGTGCATCGCTAGCGGGCAAAACCTCCTACAATGAGCAGTTCTTC; CDR3 protein: CATSASLAGKTSYNEQFF
clone size: few; J gene: TRBJ2-1; D gene: .; V gene: TRBV6-2/TRBV6-3; CDR3 DNA: TGTGCCAGCAGTCTCAGCCAAGGGTCCGATGAGCAGTTCTTC; CDR3 protein: CASSLSQGSDEQFF
clone size: few; J gene: TRBJ1-1; D gene: .; V gene: TRBV24-1; CDR3 DNA: TGTGCCACCAGTCGTTCAGGCGGTAACACTGAAGCTTTCTTT; CDR3 protein: CATSRSGGNTEAFF
clone size: few; J gene: TRBJ1-4; D gene: TRBD1; V gene: TRBV6-9; CDR3 DNA: TGTGCCAGCAGTTACGGGGACAGAACAACTAATGAAAAACTGTTTTTT; CDR3 protein: CASSYGDRTTNEKLFF
clone size: .; J gene: TRBJ2-1; D gene: TRBD1; V gene: TRBV27; CDR3 DNA: TGTGCCAGCAGTTTGCCCCCCGGACAGGGCACCTACAATGAGCAGTTCTTC; CDR3 protein: CASSLPPGQGTYNEQFF
clone size: many; J gene: TRBJ2-3; D gene: .; V gene: TRBV3-1; CDR3 DNA: TGTGCCAGCAGCCAAGGATCGACGGGTATGGATACGCAGTATTTT; CDR3 protein: CASSQGSTGMDTQYF
clone size: many; J gene: TRBJ1-4; D gene: .; V gene: TRBV12-3/TRBV12-4; CDR3 DNA: TGTGCCAGCAGTTTTGCCGCCATGTCGTGGAGGGAAACTAATGAAAAACTGTTTTTT; CDR3 protein: CASSFAAMSWRETNEKLFF
clone size: many; J gene: TRBJ2-7; D gene: TRBD1; V gene: TRBV5-5; CDR3 DNA: TGTGCCAGCAGCCAGGTAGCCGGGGACAGCTCCTACGAGCAGTACTTC; CDR3 protein: CASSQVAGDSSYEQYF
clone size: few; J gene: TRBJ2-2; D gene: .; V gene: TRBV7-2; CDR3 DNA: TGTGCCAGCAGCCGCACGGCTGGCACCGGGGAGCTGTTTTTT; CDR3 protein: CASSRTAGTGELFF
clone size: many; J gene: TRBJ1-1; D gene: .; V gene: TRBV18; CDR3 DNA: TGTGCCAGCTCACTACATCAGGAGTCGGACACTGAAGCTTTCTTT; CDR3 protein: CASSLHQESDTEAFF
clone size: .; J gene: TRBJ2-5; D gene: TRBD1; V gene: TRBV6-1; CDR3 DNA: TGTGCCAGCAGTAGGGGACAGGGGGCTTTCCAAGAGACCCAGTACTTC; CDR3 protein: CASSRGQGAFQETQYF
clone size: .; J gene: TRBJ2-3; D gene: .; V gene: TRBV5-4; CDR3 DNA: TGTGCCAGCAGCTTGTTTTCCGATACGCAGTATTTT; CDR3 protein: CASSLFSDTQYF
clone size: many; J gene: TRBJ2-5; D gene: .; V gene: TRBV5-6; CDR3 DNA: TGTGCCAGCAGCTTGATGTTCCCACAAGAGACCCAGTACTTC; CDR3 protein: CASSLMFPQETQYF
clone size: many; J gene: TRBJ2-3; D gene: .; V gene: TRBV12-3/TRBV12-4; CDR3 DNA: TGTGCCAGCAGCCAAGACTGGGGCACAGATACGCAGTATTTT; CDR3 protein: CASSQDWGTDTQYF
clone size: many; J gene: TRBJ1-1; D gene: .; V gene: TRBV18; CDR3 DNA: TGTGCCAGCTCACTAACGGGAGGCATGAACACTGAAGCTTTCTTT; CDR3 protein: CASSLTGGMNTEAFF
clone size: many; J gene: TRBJ1-1; D gene: .; V gene: TRBV6-6; CDR3 DNA: TGTGCCAGCAGTTACGGGGGGGCGCAGAACACTGAAGCTTTCTTT; CDR3 protein: CASSYGGAQNTEAFF
clone size: .; J gene: TRBJ2-1; D gene: TRBD2; V gene: TRBV9; CDR3 DNA: TGTGCCAGCAGCCTTAGCGGGAGTATACACAATGAGCAGTTCTTC; CDR3 protein: CASSLSGSIHNEQFF
clone size: .; J gene: TRBJ2-2; D gene: TRBD2; V gene: TRBV24-1; CDR3 DNA: TGTGCCACCGGTGGGGAATCCACTAGCGGGAGGGAAACCGGGGAGCTGTTTTTT; CDR3 protein: CATGGESTSGRETGELFF
clone size: .; J gene: TRBJ2-2; D gene: TRBD2; V gene: TRBV19; CDR3 DNA: TGTGCCAGTACCCAACTAGCGGGAGCTTTAGCGAACACCGGGGAGCTGTTTTTT; CDR3 protein: CASTQLAGALANTGELFF
clone size: many; J gene: TRBJ1-2; D gene: TRBD1; V gene: TRBV7-9; CDR3 DNA: TGTGCCAGCAACTTCCGGGACAGCTATGGCTACACCTTC; CDR3 protein: CASNFRDSYGYTF
clone size: .; J gene: TRBJ2-3; D gene: TRBD2; V gene: TRBV7-3; CDR3 DNA: TGTGCCAGCAGCTTAATTGGCGGGAGGGCAGATACGCAGTATTTT; CDR3 protein: CASSLIGGRADTQYF
clone size: many; J gene: TRBJ2-5; D gene: TRBD2; V gene: TRBV9; CDR3 DNA: TGTGCCAGCAGCGTAGTGCCCGCGGGAGGCCTGGGGGAGACCCAGTACTTC; CDR3 protein: CASSVVPAGGLGETQYF
clone size: .; J gene: TRBJ2-7; D gene: TRBD1; V gene: TRBV7-2; CDR3 DNA: TGTGCCAGCAGCATTCAAATGGGACAGGGGGACGAGCAGTACTTC; CDR3 protein: CASSIQMGQGDEQYF
clone size: .; J gene: TRBJ2-5; D gene: TRBD1; V gene: TRBV5-6; CDR3 DNA: TGTGCCAGCAGCTACCAGGGACAGGGGGTAGAGACCCAGTACTTC; CDR3 protein: CASSYQGQGVETQYF
clone size: .; J gene: TRBJ1-2; D gene: .; V gene: TRBV7-9; CDR3 DNA: TGTGCCAGCAGCTTCGAAGGGGCCTATGGCTACACCTTC; CDR3 protein: CASSFEGAYGYTF
clone size: many; J gene: TRBJ1-2; D gene: .; V gene: TRBV20-1; CDR3 DNA: TGCAGTGCTACCAGACAGGACATACCGAAACCATATGGCTACACCTTC; CDR3 protein: CSATRQDIPKPYGYTF
clone size: many; J gene: TRBJ2-5; D gene: .; V gene: TRBV18; CDR3 DNA: TGTGCCAGCTCACCACTACAGCAAGAGACCCAGTACTTC; CDR3 protein: CASSPLQQETQYF
clone size: .; J gene: TRBJ2-7; D gene: .; V gene: TRBV18; CDR3 DNA: TGTGCCAGCTCAGACGGGCGGACCAACTACGAGCAGTACTTC; CDR3 protein: CASSDGRTNYEQYF
clone size: few; J gene: TRBJ2-1; D gene: TRBD1; V gene: TRBV9; CDR3 DNA: TGTGCCAGCAGCTCCCGGGACAGGGCTAATGAGCAGTTCTTC; CDR3 protein: CASSSRDRANEQFF
clone size: .; J gene: TRBJ2-1; D gene: TRBD2; V gene: TRBV20-1; CDR3 DNA: TGCAGTGCTCTCCCTACAGTGGCGGGAGTGGGCAATGAGCAGTTCTTC; CDR3 protein: CSALPTVAGVGNEQFF
clone size: many; J gene: TRBJ1-2; D gene: TRBD1; V gene: TRBV3-1; CDR3 DNA: TGTGCCAGCAGCCAGCTAGACAGGGGGGAAGGCTACACCTTC; CDR3 protein: CASSQLDRGEGYTF
clone size: many; J gene: TRBJ2-5; D gene: .; V gene: TRBV7-2; CDR3 DNA: TGTGCCAGCAGCAGGTACCAAAAGACCCAGTACTTC; CDR3 protein: CASSRYQKTQYF
clone size: few; J gene: TRBJ2-7; D gene: TRBD2; V gene: TRBV3-1; CDR3 DNA: TGTGCCAGCAGCCAATCTGCGGGAGCCTGCGAGCAGTACTTC; CDR3 protein: CASSQSAGACEQYF
clone size: few; J gene: TRBJ1-1; D gene: .; V gene: TRBV5-1; CDR3 DNA: TGCGCCAGCAGCCAGAGGGGGACGACAGGCGAGCACACTGAAGCTTTCTTT; CDR3 protein: CASSQRGTTGEHTEAFF
clone size: many; J gene: TRBJ1-6; D gene: TRBD1; V gene: TRBV28; CDR3 DNA: TGTGCCAGCAGGTCCTCAGGGGGTAATTCACCCCTCCACTTT; CDR3 protein: CASRSSGGNSPLHF